Each of the 3 T cell receptor beta chains below was sequenced from the same sample in a study of blood T cell repertoires in COVID-19. The repertoire was sequenced with immunoSEQ multiplex PCR; TCRdb's copy has only in-frame clones and lacks some. The sample consists of some 180,000 clones, about 85% of them appearing once. The specimen was PBMCs or T cells enriched from blood (not recorded which). These receptors were collected from a man in his forties who had recovered from COVID-19.

This rearrangement joins TRBV28 to TRBJ2-7, with D unresolved. The CDR3 runs 12 residues. V lost 3 bases, J lost 5 bases, and 8 bases lay in between. In germline, CDR1 is MDHEN, CDR2 SYDVKM. Here the CDR3 reads CASSFPPNEQYF. The CDR3 DNA follows: TGTGCCAGCAGTTTCCCCCCAAACGAGCAGTACTTC.

This rearrangement joins TRBV24-1 to TRBJ2-3; 9 nucleotides line up with TRBD2. Per the germline V gene, CDR1 is KGHDR and CDR2 is SFDVKD. This CDR3 comprises 19 residues. Unmatched junction bases numbered 13, after V lost 2 bases and J lost 2 bases. The CDR3 nucleotides are TGTGCCACCAGTGATTCGGATCCTAGCGGGGCGGAAAACACAGATACGCAGTATTTT. Translated: CATSDSDPSGAENTDTQYF.

This clone was seen just once. The chain is built from TRBV20-1 and TRBJ2-1; possible D gene TRBD2, 5 bases. V lost 5 bases and J 13 bases, leaving 15 bases between the germline ends. This CDR3 has 11 residues. Per the germline V gene, CDR1 is DFQATT and CDR2 is SNEGSKA (reference sequence). The CDR3 here is CSAQADFQQFF. CDR3 in DNA: TGCAGTGCTCAAGCGGACTTCCAACAGTTCTTC.